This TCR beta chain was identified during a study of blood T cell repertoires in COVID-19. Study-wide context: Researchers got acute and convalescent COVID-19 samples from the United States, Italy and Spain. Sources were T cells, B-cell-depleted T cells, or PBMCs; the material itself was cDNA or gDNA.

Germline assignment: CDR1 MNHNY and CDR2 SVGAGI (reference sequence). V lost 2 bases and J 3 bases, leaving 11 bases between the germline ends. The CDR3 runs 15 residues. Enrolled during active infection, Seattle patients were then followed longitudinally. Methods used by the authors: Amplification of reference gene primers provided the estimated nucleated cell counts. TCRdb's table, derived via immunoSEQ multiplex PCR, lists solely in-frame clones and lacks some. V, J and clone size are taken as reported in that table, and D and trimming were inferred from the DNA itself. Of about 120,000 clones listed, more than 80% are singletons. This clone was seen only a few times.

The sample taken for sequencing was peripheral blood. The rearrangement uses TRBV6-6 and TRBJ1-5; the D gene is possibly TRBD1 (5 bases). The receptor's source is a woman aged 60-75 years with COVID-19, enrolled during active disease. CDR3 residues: CASSYRQGLNQPQHF. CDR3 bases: TGTGCCAGCAGTTACCGGCAGGGCCTCAATCAGCCCCAGCATTTT.